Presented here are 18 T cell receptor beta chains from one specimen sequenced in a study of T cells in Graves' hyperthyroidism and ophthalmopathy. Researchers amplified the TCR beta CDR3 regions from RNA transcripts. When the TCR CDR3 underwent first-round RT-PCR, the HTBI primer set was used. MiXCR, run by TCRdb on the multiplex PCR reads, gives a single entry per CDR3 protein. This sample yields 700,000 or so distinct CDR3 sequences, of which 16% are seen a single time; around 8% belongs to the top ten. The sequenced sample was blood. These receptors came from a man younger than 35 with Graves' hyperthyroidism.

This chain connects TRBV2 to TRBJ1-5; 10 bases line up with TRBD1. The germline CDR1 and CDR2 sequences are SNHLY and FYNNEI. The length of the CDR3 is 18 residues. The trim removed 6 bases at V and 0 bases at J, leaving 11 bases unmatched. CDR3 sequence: CASRDRDRGLYSNQPQHF. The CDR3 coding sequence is TGTGCCAGCAGGGACCGGGACAGGGGTCTTTATAGCAATCAGCCCCAGCATTTT.

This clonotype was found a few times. In DNA form, the CDR3 reads TGTGCCAGCAGTGAATACCTCGCCTACGAGCAGTACTTC. Translation gives CASSEYLAYEQYF. The gene calls are TRBV25-1 and TRBJ2-7; D call uncertain. CDR3 length: 13 amino acids. Per the germline V gene, CDR1 is MGHDK and CDR2 is SYGVNS. V lost 0 bases and J 2 bases, leaving 5 bases between the germline ends.

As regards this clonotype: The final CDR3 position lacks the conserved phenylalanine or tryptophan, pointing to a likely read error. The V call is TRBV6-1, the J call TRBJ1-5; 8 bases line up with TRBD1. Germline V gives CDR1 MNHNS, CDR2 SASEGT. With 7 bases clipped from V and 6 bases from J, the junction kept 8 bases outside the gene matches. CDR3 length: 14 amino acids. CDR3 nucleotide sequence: TGTGCCAGCACCTCACAGGGGGTAGGTCAGCCCCAGCATTCT. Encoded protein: CASTSQGVGQPQHS.

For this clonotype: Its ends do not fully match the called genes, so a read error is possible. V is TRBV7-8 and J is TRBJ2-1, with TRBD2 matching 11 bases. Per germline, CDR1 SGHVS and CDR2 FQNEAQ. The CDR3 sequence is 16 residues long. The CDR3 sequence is CASRPTSGSTYNERFF. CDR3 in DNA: TGTGCCAGCAGACCAACTAGCGGGAGCACCTACAATGAGCGGTTCTTC.

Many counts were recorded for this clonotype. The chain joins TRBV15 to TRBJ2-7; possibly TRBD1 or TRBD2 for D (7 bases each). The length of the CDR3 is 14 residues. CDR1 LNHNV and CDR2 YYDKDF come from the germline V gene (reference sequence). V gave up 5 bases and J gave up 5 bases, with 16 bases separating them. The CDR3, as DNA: TGTGCCACCAGCGGGCCCAGGGGGGGGGACGAGCAGTACTTC. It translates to CATSGPRGGDEQYF. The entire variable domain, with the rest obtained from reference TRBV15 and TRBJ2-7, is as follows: DAMVIQNPRYQVTQFGKPVTLSCSQTLNHNVMYWYQQKSSQAPKLLFHYYDKDFNNEADTPDNFQSRRPNTSFCFLDIRSPGLGDTAMYLCATSGPRGGDEQYFGPGTRLTVT.

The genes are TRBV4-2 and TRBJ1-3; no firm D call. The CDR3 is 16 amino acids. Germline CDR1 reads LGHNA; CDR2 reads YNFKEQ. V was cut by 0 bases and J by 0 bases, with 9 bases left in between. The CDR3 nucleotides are TGTGCCAGCAGCCAAGATCGGGCCATCTCTGGAAACACCATATATTTT. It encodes CASSQDRAISGNTIYF.

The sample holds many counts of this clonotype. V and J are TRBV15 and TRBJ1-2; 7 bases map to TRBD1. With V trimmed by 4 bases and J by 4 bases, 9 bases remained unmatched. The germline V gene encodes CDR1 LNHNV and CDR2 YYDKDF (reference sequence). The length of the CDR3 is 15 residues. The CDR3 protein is CATSMDRMVSYGYTF. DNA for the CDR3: TGTGCCACCAGCATGGACAGGATGGTTTCCTATGGCTACACCTTC.

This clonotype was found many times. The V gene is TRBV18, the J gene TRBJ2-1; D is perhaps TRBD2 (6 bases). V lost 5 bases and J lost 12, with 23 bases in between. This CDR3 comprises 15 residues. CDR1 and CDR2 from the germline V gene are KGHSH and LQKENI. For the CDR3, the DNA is TGTGCCAGCTCAGCCCCGGGGTCGGGACTGGACGGGCAGTTCTTC. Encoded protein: CASSAPGSGLDGQFF.

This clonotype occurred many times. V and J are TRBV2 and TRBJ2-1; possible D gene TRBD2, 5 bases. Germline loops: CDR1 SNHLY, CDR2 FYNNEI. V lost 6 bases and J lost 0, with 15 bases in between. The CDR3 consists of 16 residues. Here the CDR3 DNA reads TGTGCCAGCAGGGACTCTCCTCCGAGCTCCTACAATGAGCAGTTCTTC. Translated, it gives CASRDSPPSSYNEQFF. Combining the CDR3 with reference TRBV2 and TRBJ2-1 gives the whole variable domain EPEVTQTPSHQVTQMGQEVILRCVPISNHLYFYWYRQILGQKVEFLVSFYNNEISEKSEIFDDQFSVERPDGSNFTLKIRSTKLEDSAMYFCASRDSPPSSYNEQFFGPGTRLTVL.

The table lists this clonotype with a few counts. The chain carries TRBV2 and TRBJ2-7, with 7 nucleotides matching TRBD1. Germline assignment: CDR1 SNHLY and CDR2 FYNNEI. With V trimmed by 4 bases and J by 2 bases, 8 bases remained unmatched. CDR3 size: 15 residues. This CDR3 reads CASSGQGLKTYEQYF. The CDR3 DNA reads TGTGCCAGCAGTGGACAGGGCTTAAAAACCTACGAGCAGTACTTC.

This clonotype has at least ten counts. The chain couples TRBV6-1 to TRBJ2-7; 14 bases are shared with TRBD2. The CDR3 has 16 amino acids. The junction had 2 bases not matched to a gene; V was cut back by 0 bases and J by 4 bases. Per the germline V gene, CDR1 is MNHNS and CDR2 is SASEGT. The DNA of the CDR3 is TGTGCCAGCAGTGAAGCGGGGACTAGCGGGAGTTACGAGCAGTACTTC. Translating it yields CASSEAGTSGSYEQYF.

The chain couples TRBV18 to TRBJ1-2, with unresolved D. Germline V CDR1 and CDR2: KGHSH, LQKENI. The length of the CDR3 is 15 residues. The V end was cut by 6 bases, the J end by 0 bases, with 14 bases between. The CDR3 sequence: CASSLTAYSNYGYTF. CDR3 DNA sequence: TGTGCCAGCTCTCTTACGGCATACTCTAACTATGGCTACACCTTC.

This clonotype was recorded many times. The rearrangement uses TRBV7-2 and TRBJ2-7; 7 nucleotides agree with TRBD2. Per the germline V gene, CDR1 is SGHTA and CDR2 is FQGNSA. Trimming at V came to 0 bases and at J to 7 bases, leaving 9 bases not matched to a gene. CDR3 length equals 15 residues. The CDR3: CASSLAGGGAGEQYF. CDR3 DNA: TGTGCCAGCAGCTTAGCGGGGGGGGGAGCGGGAGAGCAGTACTTC.

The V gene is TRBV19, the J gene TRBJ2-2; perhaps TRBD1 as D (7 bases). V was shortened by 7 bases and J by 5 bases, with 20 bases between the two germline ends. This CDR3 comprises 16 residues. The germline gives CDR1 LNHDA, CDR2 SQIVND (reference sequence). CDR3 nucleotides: TGTGCCAGTATTCAAGGAGGAGGGGGCTTGACCGGGGAGCTGTTTTTT. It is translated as CASIQGGGGLTGELFF.

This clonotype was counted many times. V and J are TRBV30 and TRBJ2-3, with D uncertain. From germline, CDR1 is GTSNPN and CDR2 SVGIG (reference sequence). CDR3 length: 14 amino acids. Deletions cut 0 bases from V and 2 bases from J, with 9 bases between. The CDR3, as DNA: TGTGCCTGGAGTGTACGAGCAATCACAGATACGCAGTATTTT. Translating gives CAWSVRAITDTQYF.

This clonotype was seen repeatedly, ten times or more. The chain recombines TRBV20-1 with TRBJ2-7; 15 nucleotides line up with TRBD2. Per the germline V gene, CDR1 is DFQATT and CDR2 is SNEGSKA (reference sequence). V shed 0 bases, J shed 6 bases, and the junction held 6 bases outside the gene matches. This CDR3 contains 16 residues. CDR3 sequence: CSARDPGGLAGGEQYF. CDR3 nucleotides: TGCAGTGCTAGAGATCCGGGGGGACTAGCGGGAGGCGAGCAGTACTTC.

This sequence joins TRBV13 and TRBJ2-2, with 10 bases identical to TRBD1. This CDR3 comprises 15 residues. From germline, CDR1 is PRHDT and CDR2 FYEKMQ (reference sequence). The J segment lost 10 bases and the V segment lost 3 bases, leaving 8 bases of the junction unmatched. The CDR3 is CASSFLDRGRVELFF. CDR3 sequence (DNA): TGTGCCAGCAGCTTCTTAGACAGGGGGCGCGTGGAGCTGTTTTTT.

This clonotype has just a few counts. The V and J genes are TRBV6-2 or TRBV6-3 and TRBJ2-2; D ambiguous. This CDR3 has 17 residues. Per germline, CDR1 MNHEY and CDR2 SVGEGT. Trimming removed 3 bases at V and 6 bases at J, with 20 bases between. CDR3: CASSYNRMGVNAGELFF. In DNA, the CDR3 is TGTGCCAGCAGTTATAATAGAATGGGTGTTAACGCCGGGGAGCTGTTTTTT.